Presented here are 9 T cell receptor beta chains from one specimen sequenced in a study of cytomegalovirus exposure and HLA in healthy donors (dated by TCRdb to about 2017). Libraries were prepared through the immunoSEQ multiplex PCR assay. For the multiplex PCR, a mixture combining 60 forward primers for TCR Vbeta segments and 13 reverse primers for TCR Jbeta segments was used. TCRdb limited this immuneACCESS table to in-frame rearrangements with V and J called. A share of clones is missing; checked studies link under half to unresolved V genes, and the rest is unexplained. Counted in this sample were 150,000 or so clones; about 72% of them appeared once. The ten largest account for 2.2% of the sample. Sequencing was performed on PBMCs. Receptors originate from a man aged 45 to 65 in good health and CMV-seropositive.

V gene TRBV4-3 combines with J gene TRBJ2-1, with a weak D call TRBD1 (7 bases). CDR3 length: 17 residues. CDR1 is LGHNA and CDR2 is YSLEER in the germline V gene. V was trimmed by 0 bases and J by 6 bases, leaving 18 bases between them. DNA for the CDR3: TGCGCCAGCAGCCAAGAAAGCGGGCGAAAGGGGGCCAATGAGCAGTTCTTC. It yields the protein CASSQESGRKGANEQFF.

This chain connects TRBV29-1 to TRBJ1-2; possibly TRBD1 for D (6 bases). Germline CDR1 reads SQVTM; CDR2 reads ANQGSEA. V gave up 1 base and J gave up 0 bases, with 9 bases separating them. The length of the CDR3 is 14 residues. CDR3 sequence (DNA): TGCAGCGTTGAAGGGGGGGGCCCTAACTATGGCTACACCTTC. It encodes CSVEGGGPNYGYTF.

This chain joins TRBV5-1 and TRBJ2-5; 10 bases fit TRBD2. The J call is doubtful: the DNA matches TRBJ2-7 better. The germline V gene has CDR1 SGHRS and CDR2 YFSETQ. There are 14 residues in the CDR3. The CDR3 reads CASSRERGGYEQYF. The CDR3 DNA sequence: TGCGCCAGCAGCAGGGAGCGGGGGGGGTACGAGCAGTACTTC.

The CDR3 protein is CASSPGGPGQFF. The CDR3 DNA is TGTGCCAGCAGTCCAGGGGGGCCGGGGCAGTTCTTC. This sequence joins TRBV2 and TRBJ2-1; possible D gene TRBD1, 7 bases. Germline values: CDR1 SNHLY, CDR2 FYNNEI. The CDR3 runs 12 residues. Deletions cut 5 bases from V and 12 bases from J, with 14 bases between.

The chain joins TRBV11-2 to TRBJ1-6, with TRBD1 matching over 7 bases. This CDR3 has 14 amino acids. Germline assignment: CDR1 SGHAT and CDR2 FQNNGV. V lost 5 bases and J lost 10; bases outside the gene matches: 8. CDR3 DNA: TGTGCCAGCAGCCCCACAGGGGTAGGATCACCCCTCCACTTT. Translated, it gives CASSPTGVGSPLHF. The full variable domain, with the rest looked up from reference TRBV11-2 and TRBJ1-6, is EAGVAQSPRYKIIEKRQSVAFWCNPISGHATLYWYQQILGQGPKLLIQFQNNGVVDDSQLPKDRFSAERLKGVDSTLKIQPAKLEDSAVYLCASSPTGVGSPLHFGNGTRLTVT.

This clone was seen once. This chain links TRBV28 with TRBJ1-2, with D maybe TRBD1 (6 bases). The V end was cut by 6 bases, the J end by 1 base, with 15 bases between. Germline CDR1 MDHEN, CDR2 SYDVKM. CDR3 size: 15 residues. DNA of the CDR3: TGTGCCAGCAGCCAAGGGGGGGCCCTTAACTATGGCTACACCTTC. Translating gives CASSQGGALNYGYTF.

The V and J genes are TRBV18 and TRBJ1-1; D remains ambiguous. The CDR3 sequence is 12 residues long. From germline, CDR1 is KGHSH and CDR2 LQKENI. With 5 bases removed from V and 1 base from J, the gap between germline ends came to 5 bases. CDR3: CASSTENTEAFF. CDR3 sequence (DNA): TGTGCCAGCTCAACAGAGAACACTGAAGCTTTCTTT. The full variable domain, with the rest looked up from reference TRBV18 and TRBJ1-1, is NAGVMQNPRHLVRRRGQEARLRCSPMKGHSHVYWYRQLPEEGLKFMVYLQKENIIDESGMPKERFSAEFPKEGPSILRIQQVVRGDSAAYFCASSTENTEAFFGQGTRLTVV.

The chain combines TRBV6-5 with TRBJ1-1, with 7 nucleotides matching TRBD1. The CDR3 is made up of 14 amino acids. The V gene end was trimmed by 4 bases and the J gene end by 6 bases; junction bases not matched to a gene: 8. Germline CDR1 MNHEY, CDR2 SVGAGI. CDR3 DNA: TGTGCCAGCAGTTCCCCCCTAGGGGGCCCTGAAGCTTTCTTT. Protein: CASSSPLGGPEAFF.

The gene calls are TRBV7-8 and TRBJ1-2, with a tentative D call TRBD1 (5 bases). The CDR3 length is 13 residues. Trimming took off 5 bases at V and 8 bases at J, with 15 bases between the two ends. The germline V gene encodes CDR1 SGHVS and CDR2 FQNEAQ. CDR3 bases: TGTGCCAGCAGCCGCGGCAGGGTAGACGGCTACACCTTC. Its translation: CASSRGRVDGYTF. Looking up the rest from reference TRBV7-8 and TRBJ1-2 gives the full variable domain: GAGVSQSPRYKVAKRGQDVALRCDPISGHVSLFWYQQALGQGPEFLTYFQNEAQLDKSGLPSDRFFAERPEGSVSTLKIQRTQQEDSAVYLCASSRGRVDGYTFGSGTRLTVV.